A single sample is the source of the 21 T cell receptor beta chains below, sequenced in a study of cytomegalovirus exposure and HLA in healthy donors. Amplification used 60 Vbeta primers and 13 Jbeta primers. Generated by immunoSEQ multiplex PCR, the TCRdb table keeps only in-frame clones and is missing some. The sample holds 150,000 to 200,000 clones, roughly 80% seen once. Sequenced: PBMCs. These receptors all come from a woman in her forties or fifties in good health and CMV-seronegative.

The V call is TRBV18, the J call TRBJ2-7, with 7 nucleotides matching TRBD1. The CDR3 is 14 amino acids. The J segment lost 0 bases and the V segment lost 3 bases, leaving 2 bases of the junction unmatched. Germline V gene data show CDR1 as KGHSH and CDR2 as LQKENI. The CDR3 nucleotides read TGTGCCAGCTCACCTGGGACAGTCTCCTACGAGCAGTACTTC. Its protein is CASSPGTVSYEQYF.

The J gene is TRBJ2-7, the V gene TRBV5-4, with D possibly being TRBD1 (6 bases). The V and J ends lost 1 base and 7 bases respectively, with 15 bases between them. This CDR3 region has 14 residues. Germline V gene data show CDR1 as SGHNT and CDR2 as YYREEE (reference sequence). CDR3 region: CASSLTTGPREQYF. As DNA, the CDR3 is TGTGCCAGCAGCTTGACGACAGGCCCTAGGGAGCAGTACTTC.

The V gene is TRBV9, the J gene TRBJ1-2; possibly TRBD1 for D (6 bases). Germline CDR1 reads SGDLS; CDR2 reads YYNGEE. This CDR3 contains 15 residues. V was trimmed by 0 bases and J by 4 bases, leaving 13 bases between them. The CDR3 DNA reads as TGTGCCAGCAGCGTAGAGGCCCAGGGGAGCTATGGCTACACCTTC. Protein: CASSVEAQGSYGYTF.

This clone showed up just a few times. The chain combines TRBV28 with TRBJ1-4; 9 nucleotides align to TRBD1. Trimming took 6 bases from V and 0 from J; bases not matched to a gene: 11. The CDR3 spans 18 residues. Germline assignment: CDR1 MDHEN and CDR2 SYDVKM. Here the CDR3 DNA reads TGTGCCAGCAGATACCGGGACAGGGTTTGGGCAACTAATGAAAAACTGTTTTTT. Its protein product is CASRYRDRVWATNEKLFF.

The chain links TRBV10-1 to TRBJ1-1; D remains unclear. Germline V gene sequence: CDR1 WNHNN, CDR2 SYGVQD (reference sequence). The V end lost 6 bases, the J end lost 3 bases, and 11 bases lay between the germline ends. This CDR3 is 13 amino acids long. The CDR3 protein is CASRHTPDTEAFF. DNA for the CDR3: TGCGCCAGCAGGCATACCCCGGACACTGAAGCTTTCTTT.

The rearrangement joins TRBV11-2 to TRBJ1-1, with D perhaps TRBD1 (5 bases). Deletions cut 2 bases from V and 5 bases from J, with 9 bases between. Germline CDR1 SGHAT, CDR2 FQNNGV. The CDR3 runs to 13 residues. CDR3 region: CASSLTGWTEAFF. The CDR3 region has the DNA TGTGCCAGCAGCTTAACAGGATGGACTGAAGCTTTCTTT.

This chain uses TRBV19 with TRBJ2-1; D is undetermined. V lost 6 bases, J lost 4 bases, and 13 bases lay in between. The CDR3 covers 14 residues. The germline CDR1 and CDR2 sequences are LNHDA and SQIVND (reference sequence). The CDR3 DNA sequence: TGTGCCAGTAGCAAGATAGCAACGTACAATGAGCAGTTCTTC. Protein sequence: CASSKIATYNEQFF.

The chain is built from TRBV6-5 and TRBJ2-5, with D maybe TRBD1 (6 bases). The DNA end is a closer match to TRBJ2-7, so the J assignment may be wrong. CDR1 and CDR2 from the germline V gene are MNHEY and SVGAGI. The length of the CDR3 is 14 residues. The CDR3 region is CASSRGRGIYEQYF. Written as DNA, the CDR3 is TGTGCCAGCAGCCGTGGCAGGGGAATCTACGAGCAGTACTTC.

The rearrangement uses TRBV21-1 and TRBJ1-2; TRBD1 is the table's D call and was not checked against the DNA. TRBV21-1 has pseudogene status. CDR3 length equals 14 residues. DNA for the CDR3: TGTGCCAGTTCCAGGGTAGACTCTAACTATGGCTACACCTTC. It specifies CASSRVDSNYGYTF.

V and J are TRBV11-1 and TRBJ2-3; D remains ambiguous. Per germline, CDR1 SGHAT and CDR2 FQDESV (reference sequence). Trimming removed 5 bases at V and 6 bases at J, with 18 bases between. The CDR3 sequence is 15 residues long. CDR3 nucleotides: TGTGCCAGCAGCCCCCGCCCCCTCCCGGGTGATACGCAGTATTTT. Its protein product is CASSPRPLPGDTQYF.

The rearrangement links TRBV27 to TRBJ2-7; 7 nucleotides match TRBD2. The germline gives CDR1 MNHEY, CDR2 SMNVEV (reference sequence). The CDR3 is 16 residues long. V lost 2 bases and J lost 4; bases outside the gene matches: 11. The CDR3 nucleotides read TGTGCCAGCAGTTTACTTGTAGGCGACGGGGGGTACGAGCAGTACTTC. It is translated as CASSLLVGDGGYEQYF.

The chain couples TRBV19 to TRBJ1-5; D is undetermined. Trimming removed 4 bases from V and 7 bases from J, with 17 bases in between. Germline-derived CDR1 and CDR2 are LNHDA and SQIVND (reference sequence). CDR3 length: 15 amino acids. The CDR3 loop reads CASSNPGGSGQPQHF. The DNA of the CDR3 is TGTGCCAGTAGTAATCCGGGAGGGTCTGGACAGCCCCAGCATTTT.

The chain uses TRBV5-1 and TRBJ2-3; D not resolved. From germline, CDR1 is SGHRS and CDR2 YFSETQ. CDR3 length: 16 amino acids. V dropped 3 bases and J dropped 1 base, with 15 bases sitting between them. CDR3 coding DNA: TGCGCCAGCAGCTCCGCGCGAGCTCCTGGCACAGATACGCAGTATTTT. It specifies CASSSARAPGTDTQYF.

The V gene is TRBV18, the J gene TRBJ2-2; 13 bases align to TRBD2. The CDR3 spans 17 residues. With V trimmed by 3 bases and J by 0 bases, 1 base remained unmatched. Germline CDR1 reads KGHSH; CDR2 reads LQKENI. CDR3 nucleotide sequence: TGTGCCAGCTCACCGACTAGCGGGGGGCCGAACACCGGGGAGCTGTTTTTT. This codes for CASSPTSGGPNTGELFF.

The chain carries TRBV6-5 and TRBJ2-5; the match to TRBD2 covers 13 bases. The closer fit of TRBJ2-7 to the DNA end suggests the J call may be wrong. The germline V gene has CDR1 MNHEY and CDR2 SVGAGI. This CDR3 region has 15 residues. The CDR3 region has the DNA TGTGCCAGCAGAGGACTAGCGGGAGCCTCCTACGAGCAGTACTTC. As protein: CASRGLAGASYEQYF.

The V and J genes are TRBV5-4 and TRBJ2-1, with 8 positions matching TRBD1. CDR3 length: 15 residues. Unmatched junction bases numbered 6, after V lost 5 bases and J lost 2 bases. Germline assignment: CDR1 SGHNT and CDR2 YYREEE (reference sequence). CDR3 coding DNA: TGTGCCAGCAGTTCGGACAGGGCCACCTACAATGAGCAGTTCTTC. This gives the protein CASSSDRATYNEQFF.

The V and J genes are TRBV5-4 and TRBJ2-1, with 8 positions matching TRBD1. V was pared by 2 bases and J by 7 bases, with 8 bases of the junction left unmatched. Per the germline V gene, CDR1 is SGHNT and CDR2 is YYREEE (reference sequence). The CDR3 consists of 15 residues. The CDR3 region is CASSLRTGKGNEQFF. CDR3 in DNA: TGTGCCAGCAGCTTACGGACAGGGAAGGGAAATGAGCAGTTCTTC.

The V gene is TRBV25-1, the J gene TRBJ1-2; D call uncertain. The CDR3 is 11 amino acids. Trimming took off 4 bases at V and 4 bases at J, with 4 bases between the two ends. Germline CDR1 is MGHDK and CDR2 is SYGVNS. The chain's CDR3 is CASSAGYGYTF. CDR3 sequence (DNA): TGTGCCAGCAGTGCCGGCTATGGCTACACCTTC.

The CDR3 loop is CAWNLLSTDTQYF. The CDR3 DNA reads as TGTGCCTGGAACCTCCTAAGCACAGATACGCAGTATTTT. The chain couples TRBV30 to TRBJ2-3; D uncertain. The CDR3 runs to 13 residues. V lost 4 bases to trimming and J lost 0 bases, with 8 bases between them. Looked up from germline, CDR1 is GTSNPN and CDR2 is SVGIG (reference sequence).

This clone was counted a few times. CDR3 residues: CASSTGQIYNEQFF. CDR3 sequence (DNA): TGTGCCAGCAGTACAGGACAGATCTACAATGAGCAGTTCTTC. The chain has TRBV28 and TRBJ2-1, with a tentative D call TRBD1 (6 bases). Germline-derived CDR1 and CDR2 are MDHEN and SYDVKM. V lost 5 bases and J 3 bases, leaving 11 bases between the germline ends. The CDR3 is 14 amino acids.

This clone was seen just once. The V and J genes are TRBV7-8 and TRBJ1-4, with 9 bases aligning to TRBD1. CDR1 is SGHVS and CDR2 is FQNEAQ in the germline V gene. There are 16 residues in the CDR3. Trimming took 5 bases from V and 8 from J; bases not matched to a gene: 12. In DNA, the CDR3 is TGTGCCAGCAGCCACAGACGGGACAGGGCATCCGAAAAACTGTTTTTT. This translates into CASSHRRDRASEKLFF. Drawing the rest from reference TRBV7-8 and TRBJ1-4, the complete variable domain is GAGVSQSPRYKVAKRGQDVALRCDPISGHVSLFWYQQALGQGPEFLTYFQNEAQLDKSGLPSDRFFAERPEGSVSTLKIQRTQQEDSAVYLCASSHRRDRASEKLFFGSGTQLSVL.